The TCR beta chain described here comes from a study of radiation and T cells in renal cell carcinoma. About the research overall: Nephrectomy followed 15 Gy stereotactic body radiation by 4 weeks. Study-level results: In blood, top tumor clones expanded by 2 weeks, shrinking by 4.

Assay: immunoSEQ multiplex PCR; the TCRdb copy retains only in-frame clones and omits some. Here the sample spans approximately 49,000 clones, less than 85% being singletons. Documented time point: blood 2 weeks post-SBRT. Sample treatment: 15 Gy SBRT to primary tumor, nephrectomy 4 weeks later. Serial blood draws occurred at baseline and 2 and 4 weeks post-SBRT. The patient's renal cell carcinoma had clear cell pathology. As concerns this clone: Its antigen is still unknown.

Here the sequenced sample was blood, taken from a patient whose treatment included radiotherapy and nephrectomy. The TCR comes from a woman in her seventies with renal cell carcinoma.

This CDR3 reads CATSVGQNYGYTF. CDR3 DNA sequence: TGTGCCACCTCGGTGGGACAAAACTATGGCTACACCTTC. The chain has TRBV6-5 and TRBJ1-2; tentatively, D is TRBD1 (6 bases). The V gene lost 10 bases and the J gene lost 2 bases, with 14 bases spanning the gap. Per the germline V gene, CDR1 is MNHEY and CDR2 is SVGAGI. The CDR3 length is 13 residues.